The rows below give T cell receptor beta chains drawn from one sample of a study of OX40 agonist ivuxolimab in advanced cancers. TCRdb keeps only in-frame clones here, not all; method: immunoSEQ multiplex PCR. The repertoire holds around 46,000 clones, with about four fifths as singletons. Material: CD4+ or CD8+ T cells sorted from blood, obtained in a trial of the OX40 agonist ivuxolimab. These receptor sequences come from an adult with an advanced solid tumor such as melanoma, head and neck, liver or kidney cancer. Each CDR3 is given with its conserved first and last residue. Each record gives: CDR3 length, V gene, clone size, D gene, J gene, CDR3 protein, CDR3 DNA. The D gene is left open where the match is weak. Size is omitted from some rows. Given values are once, few, many or a class for expanded clones.

length: 17; V: TRBV12-5; size: -; D: TRBD2; J: TRBJ2-7; CDR3: CASGSILAGGSFYEQYF; DNA: TGTGCTAGTGGTTCAATACTAGCGGGAGGGTCCTTCTACGAGCAGTACTTC
length: 16; V: TRBV28; size: few; D: TRBD1; J: TRBJ1-1; CDR3: CASRLGQGLLDTEAFF; DNA: TGTGCCAGCAGATTGGGACAGGGACTTTTGGACACTGAAGCTTTCTTT
length: 15; V: TRBV18; size: once; D: -; J: TRBJ2-5; CDR3: CASSPSTGRQETQYF; DNA: TGTGCCAGCTCACCAAGTACGGGACGCCAAGAGACCCAGTACTTC
length: 15; V: TRBV7-8; size: -; D: -; J: TRBJ2-2; CDR3: CASSLGGFYTGELFF; DNA: TGTGCCAGCAGCTTAGGGGGATTCTACACCGGGGAGCTGTTTTTT
length: 11; V: TRBV5-6; size: -; D: -; J: TRBJ1-2; CDR3: CASSFAGSSTF; DNA: TGTGCCAGCAGCTTTGCCGGCAGCTCTACCTTC
length: 14; V: TRBV11-2; size: -; D: TRBD2; J: TRBJ2-3; CDR3: CASSLVSGADTQYF; DNA: TGTGCCAGCAGCTTAGTTAGCGGGGCAGATACGCAGTATTTT
length: 12; V: TRBV5-5; size: -; D: -; J: TRBJ2-1; CDR3: CASSLYGDEQFF; DNA: TGTGCCAGCAGCTTATACGGGGACGAGCAGTTCTTC
length: 11; V: TRBV7-9; size: -; D: TRBD1; J: TRBJ2-7; CDR3: CASSSDRLTVF; DNA: TGTGCCAGCAGCTCGGACAGGTTGACCGTTTTC
length: 15; V: TRBV28; size: -; D: TRBD1; J: TRBJ1-5; CDR3: CASSSGQVRNQPQHF; DNA: TGTGCCAGCAGTTCCGGACAGGTTCGGAATCAGCCCCAGCATTTT
length: 16; V: TRBV9; size: -; D: TRBD2; J: TRBJ2-1; CDR3: CASSHGGEWPHNEQFF; DNA: TGTGCCAGCAGCCACGGGGGGGAGTGGCCCCACAATGAGCAGTTCTTC
length: 14; V: TRBV6-1; size: -; D: -; J: TRBJ2-1; CDR3: CASSPLGSYNEQFF; DNA: TGTGCCAGCAGTCCATTGGGCTCCTACAATGAGCAGTTCTTC
length: 14; V: TRBV7-9; size: -; D: -; J: TRBJ2-1; CDR3: CASSLAGSYNEQFF; DNA: TGTGCCAGCAGCTTGGCGGGCTCCTACAATGAGCAGTTCTTC
length: 15; V: TRBV19; size: -; D: TRBD1; J: TRBJ2-1; CDR3: CASSSGQGSLDEQFF; DNA: TGTGCCAGTAGTTCCGGACAGGGTTCCTTGGATGAGCAGTTCTTC
length: 14; V: TRBV4-1; size: -; D: -; J: TRBJ2-3; CDR3: CASSRDLSTDTQYF; DNA: TGCGCCAGCAGCCGTGACCTATCCACAGATACGCAGTATTTT
length: 15; V: TRBV5-4; size: -; D: -; J: TRBJ2-7; CDR3: CASSLLEQTIYEQYF; DNA: TGTGCCAGCAGCTTGCTGGAACAGACTATCTACGAGCAGTACTTC
length: 16; V: TRBV28; size: -; D: TRBD2; J: TRBJ2-5; CDR3: CASSLEASGRKETQYF; DNA: TGTGCCAGCAGTTTAGAAGCTAGCGGGAGAAAGGAGACCCAGTACTTC
length: 13; V: TRBV13; size: -; D: TRBD2; J: TRBJ2-5; CDR3: CASSLGVGGAQYF; DNA: TGTGCCAGCAGCTTAGGGGTGGGGGGGGCCCAGTACTTC
length: 16; V: TRBV4-1; size: -; D: TRBD1; J: TRBJ2-2; CDR3: CASSQRTGLHSGELFF; DNA: TGCGCCAGCAGCCAACGGACAGGGCTTCACTCCGGGGAGCTGTTTTTT
length: 20; V: TRBV9; size: -; D: TRBD2; J: TRBJ2-1; CDR3: CASSVAYGTSGGVSYNEQFF; DNA: TGTGCCAGCAGCGTAGCTTATGGGACTAGCGGGGGGGTTTCCTACAATGAGCAGTTCTTC
length: 15; V: TRBV6-4; size: few; D: TRBD1; J: TRBJ2-1; CDR3: CASSDLRTGGNEQFF; DNA: TGTGCCAGCAGTGACTTAAGGACAGGGGGCAATGAGCAGTTCTTC